This passage covers 8 T cell receptor beta chains from one sample sequenced in a study of beta chain features in type 1 diabetes. The entirety of the isolated RNA underwent reverse transcription, so expressed TCRB transcripts were sequenced. Data came from immunoSEQ multiplex PCR; TCRdb stores just in-frame clones and leaves some out. The sample contains about 250,000 clones, around an eighth of which appear only once. Sample: naive CD4+ T cells from blood. All receptors come from a woman aged 40 to 50 in good health.

In its sample, this clone was seen once. The CDR3 DNA sequence: TGTGCCAGCAGACGACACGGGGGTTGGGACACCGGGGAGCTGTTTTTT. Translated, it gives CASRRHGGWDTGELFF. This rearrangement joins TRBV7-9 to TRBJ2-2; tentative D call: TRBD2 (6 bases). CDR3 length: 16 amino acids. V dropped 6 bases and J dropped 3 bases, with 17 bases sitting between them. The germline V gene has CDR1 SEHNR and CDR2 FQNEAQ (reference sequence).

The chain's CDR3 is CASRGSSYEQYF. The CDR3, as DNA: TGTGCCAGCAGGGGCTCCTCCTACGAGCAGTACTTC. This chain connects TRBV2 to TRBJ2-7; D uncertain. The germline gives CDR1 SNHLY, CDR2 FYNNEI. V lost 6 bases and J 0 bases, leaving 6 bases between the germline ends. The CDR3 is made up of 12 amino acids.

This clone was observed a handful of times. V usage is TRBV6-5 and J usage is TRBJ1-1; 7 bases align to TRBD1. The CDR3 totals 14 residues. Germline trimming cut 5 bases from V and 0 bases from J; bases unmatched to any gene: 3. Looked up from germline, CDR1 is MNHEY and CDR2 is SVGAGI. The CDR3 protein is CASSHQGVNTEAFF. The DNA for the CDR3 is TGTGCCAGCAGTCATCAGGGGGTGAACACTGAAGCTTTCTTT.

This chain connects TRBV14 to TRBJ2-5, with D perhaps matching TRBD1 (5 bases). The J call may be faulty, since TRBJ2-7 better matches the DNA end. From germline, CDR1 is SGHDN and CDR2 FVKESK. This CDR3 is built from 13 residues. CDR3 sequence reads: CASSDSPGYEQYF. CDR3 DNA: TGTGCCAGCAGCGATTCGCCAGGGTACGAGCAGTACTTC.

The J gene is TRBJ2-7, the V gene TRBV9; TRBD1 is a possible D gene (5 bases). This CDR3 contains 12 residues. CDR1 is SGDLS and CDR2 is YYNGEE in the germline V gene. Trimming took 4 bases from V and 3 from J, leaving 8 bases between them. The DNA for the CDR3 is TGTGCCAGCAGCCGCGACAGCTACGAGCAGTACTTC. It codes for CASSRDSYEQYF.

The genes are TRBV19 and TRBJ1-1; no clear D gene. Per the germline V gene, CDR1 is LNHDA and CDR2 is SQIVND (reference sequence). The germline V and J ends were trimmed by 7 bases and 1 base, with 10 bases remaining between them. The CDR3 is 13 residues long. CDR3 in amino acids: CASTRTPNTEAFF. CDR3 nucleotide sequence: TGTGCCAGTACCCGGACTCCGAACACTGAAGCTTTCTTT.

This chain uses TRBV4-3 with TRBJ1-5; no firm D call. V was shortened by 0 bases and J by 9 bases, with 15 bases between the two germline ends. CDR1 and CDR2 (germline): LGHNA, YSLEER. The CDR3 has 15 amino acids. CDR3 amino acids: CASSQELVPEGPQHF. The CDR3 DNA reads as TGCGCCAGCAGCCAAGAGCTAGTCCCCGAGGGGCCCCAGCATTTT.

The rearrangement uses TRBV19 and TRBJ1-1, with 9 bases identical to TRBD1. The CDR3 loop spans 15 amino acids. J was trimmed by 4 bases and V by 9 bases; bases with no gene match: 12. Germline V gene lookup returns CDR1 LNHDA and CDR2 SQIVND (reference sequence). The CDR3 nucleotides are TGTGCCAGCGGGGACAGGGCATTTGAGGGCACTGAAGCTTTCTTT. Translation: CASGDRAFEGTEAFF.